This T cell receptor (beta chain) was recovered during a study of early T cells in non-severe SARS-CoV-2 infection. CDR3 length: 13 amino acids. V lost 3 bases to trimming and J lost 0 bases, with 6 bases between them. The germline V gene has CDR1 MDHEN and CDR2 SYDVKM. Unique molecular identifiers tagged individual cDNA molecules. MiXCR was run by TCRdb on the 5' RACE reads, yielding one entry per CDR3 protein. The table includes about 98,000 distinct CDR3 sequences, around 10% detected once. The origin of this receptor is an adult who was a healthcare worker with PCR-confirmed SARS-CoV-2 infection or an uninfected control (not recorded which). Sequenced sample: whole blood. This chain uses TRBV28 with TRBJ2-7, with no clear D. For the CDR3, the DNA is TGTGCCAGCAGTTTCGGCTCCTCCTACGAGCAGTACTTC. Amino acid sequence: CASSFGSSYEQYF.